The 32 T cell receptor beta chains below come from one sample, sequenced in a study of T-cell reconstitution after alpha-beta-depleted transplantation in children. During its preparation, the TCRbeta library received unique molecular identifiers. MiXCR was run by TCRdb on the PCR reads, yielding one entry per CDR3 protein. The sample has around 360,000 distinct CDR3 sequences; 9% to 12% are singletons. Here the sequenced sample was PBMCs from the stem cell graft donor, taken from the stem cell graft. These receptors were taken from a human donor who donated a stem cell graft to a child with acute lymphoblastic leukemia.

This clonotype was seen more than once but under ten times. This chain uses TRBV9 with TRBJ2-7; the match to TRBD2 covers 13 bases. CDR3 length equals 17 residues. Germline V lookup: CDR1 SGDLS, CDR2 YYNGEE. With 4 bases clipped from V and 4 bases from J, the junction kept 11 bases outside the gene matches. CDR3 in amino acids: CASSSVPTSGRAYEQYF. The CDR3 DNA sequence: TGTGCCAGCAGCTCAGTCCCCACTAGCGGGAGGGCGTACGAGCAGTACTTC.

This clonotype turned up a few times. The chain recombines TRBV11-1 with TRBJ2-1, with D unclear. Germline V gives CDR1 SGHAT, CDR2 FQDESV (reference sequence). The germline V and J ends were trimmed by 3 bases and 1 base, with 19 bases remaining between them. This CDR3 is 18 amino acids long. CDR3 sequence reads: CASSFIGGSLRSYNEQFF. CDR3 nucleotide sequence: TGTGCCAGCAGCTTTATTGGTGGTAGCCTCAGGTCCTACAATGAGCAGTTCTTC.

This clonotype was recorded a few times. The V gene is TRBV7-2, the J gene TRBJ2-7; 11 bases align to TRBD1. CDR1 and CDR2 from the germline V gene are SGHTA and FQGNSA. V trimming: 1 base; J trimming: 3 bases; junction bases outside the gene matches: 2. This CDR3 region has 15 residues. The CDR3 DNA follows: TGTGCCAGCAGCTTAGGGACAGGGGGCTACTACGAGCAGTACTTC. It is translated as CASSLGTGGYYEQYF.

The chain joins TRBV11-1 to TRBJ1-5; 7 bases are a match to TRBD1. The CDR3 is 19 amino acids. Germline V CDR1 and CDR2: SGHAT, FQDESV (reference sequence). Trimming took 5 bases from V and 0 from J; bases not matched to a gene: 16. The CDR3 region has the DNA TGTGCCAGCAGCCGCGTGGGAGGGGACAGAGCCTATAGCAATCAGCCCCAGCATTTT. This gives the protein CASSRVGGDRAYSNQPQHF.

This clonotype has more than one count but fewer than ten. The rearrangement joins TRBV7-9 to TRBJ2-7; D not resolved. Germline V gene lookup returns CDR1 SEHNR and CDR2 FQNEAQ (reference sequence). Trimming cost V 5 bases and J 2 bases, with 16 bases left between them. The CDR3 length is 15 residues. This chain's CDR3 is CASSPPGFGTYEQYF. The CDR3 nucleotides are TGTGCCAGCAGCCCCCCCGGGTTTGGAACCTACGAGCAGTACTTC.

This clonotype was detected only a few times. V is TRBV21-1 and J is TRBJ2-3; the table's D call, TRBD2, has no DNA check behind it. TRBV21-1 has pseudogene status. The CDR3 contains 19 residues. In nucleotides, the CDR3 is TGTGCCACCCACCCTTCGACTAGCGGGAGGTCCCCTAGCACAGATACGCAGTATTTT. It encodes CATHPSTSGRSPSTDTQYF.

The gene calls are TRBV5-1 and TRBJ1-1; possibly TRBD1 for D (5 bases). Germline assignment: CDR1 SGHRS and CDR2 YFSETQ. The CDR3 length is 16 residues. V shed 0 bases and J shed 1 base, with 13 bases lying between them. CDR3 nucleotide sequence: TGCGCCAGCAGCTTGGTCGGGGGTCTTGGGAACACTGAAGCTTTCTTT. It translates to CASSLVGGLGNTEAFF.

This clonotype was picked up a small number of times. The chain links TRBV12-3 or TRBV12-4 to TRBJ2-5; TRBD2 matches at 9 bases. This CDR3 contains 17 residues. Trimming cost V 3 bases and J 1 base; bases outside gene matches: 9. CDR3 bases: TGTGCCAGCAGTTTCGTTTTCGGGCGGGAGGGCCAAGAGACCCAGTACTTC. Amino acids: CASSFVFGREGQETQYF.

This clonotype was recorded a few times. V and J are TRBV5-1 and TRBJ2-7; 9 bases are shared with TRBD1. This CDR3 has 15 amino acids. Germline V gives CDR1 SGHRS, CDR2 YFSETQ. V shed 4 bases, J shed 4 bases, and the junction held 9 bases outside the gene matches. The CDR3 DNA reads as TGCGCCAGCAGCCGAGGGGTCGACAGGGGGTACGAGCAGTACTTC. Translating it yields CASSRGVDRGYEQYF.

This clonotype appeared a few times. This chain connects TRBV7-9 to TRBJ1-1, with D hard to call. Trimming removed 4 bases at V and 11 bases at J, with 14 bases between. The CDR3 covers 12 residues. Germline V CDR1 and CDR2: SEHNR, FQNEAQ (reference sequence). CDR3 in DNA: TGTGCCAGCAGCTCGGACCCAAACGAGGCTTTCTTT. It codes for CASSSDPNEAFF.

The chain uses TRBV5-6 and TRBJ1-3; D gene unclear. The V end was cut by 1 base, the J end by 0 bases, with 14 bases between. The CDR3 has 17 residues. Germline assignment: CDR1 SGHDT and CDR2 YYEEEE. The CDR3 loop reads CASSLNYGRRSGNTIYF. The CDR3 DNA reads TGTGCCAGCAGCTTGAACTATGGCAGACGCTCTGGAAACACCATATATTTT.

This clonotype was seen only a few times. The chain links TRBV29-1 to TRBJ2-1; 7 bases are a match to TRBD1. CDR1 and CDR2 from the germline V gene are SQVTM and ANQGSEA. The CDR3 spans 18 residues. J lost 0 bases, V lost 6 bases, and 17 bases had no gene match. This chain's CDR3 is CSVLGGQSPLSSYNEQFF. CDR3 DNA: TGCAGCGTCCTAGGGGGACAGAGTCCCTTGAGCTCCTACAATGAGCAGTTCTTC.

This clonotype was picked up a small number of times. The chain employs TRBV20-1 and TRBJ1-5, with TRBD1 identical over 8 bases. The CDR3 consists of 14 residues. Germline trimming cut 1 base from V and 3 bases from J; bases unmatched to any gene: 2. CDR1 is DFQATT and CDR2 is SNEGSKA in the germline V gene (reference sequence). The CDR3 reads CSARGQGHNQPQHF. In DNA, the CDR3 is TGCAGTGCTAGAGGACAGGGGCACAATCAGCCCCAGCATTTT.

This clonotype was counted only a few times. J is TRBJ2-1 and V is TRBV20-1; 10 bases line up with TRBD2. Germline-derived CDR1 and CDR2 are DFQATT and SNEGSKA (reference sequence). Trimming cost V 1 base and J 8 bases; bases outside gene matches: 8. The CDR3 has 15 amino acids. The CDR3 nucleotides read TGCAGTGCTAGAGTCGGCCTAGCGGGAGTCCATGAGCAGTTCTTC. Translation gives CSARVGLAGVHEQFF.

This clonotype was seen at least ten times. The junction does not match germline at one end; this may be a read error. The V gene is TRBV6-5, the J gene TRBJ2-7, with 7 bases identical to TRBD2. Germline V gene data show CDR1 as MNHEY and CDR2 as SVGAGI. The CDR3 is made up of 15 amino acids. The CDR3 sequence: CASSLGGSPSDEQYF. The CDR3 nucleotides read TGTGCCAGCAGCCTTGGCGGGAGCCCCTCCGACGAGCAGTACTTC.

In this sample, this clonotype turned up many times. The CDR3 loop reads CASSEGRDRSSYEQYF. The DNA for the CDR3 is TGTGCCAGCAGTGAGGGGAGGGACAGGAGCTCCTACGAGCAGTACTTC. The V call is TRBV2, the J call TRBJ2-7; D is perhaps TRBD1 (8 bases). Germline CDR1 and CDR2: SNHLY and FYNNEI. The V gene lost 3 bases and the J gene lost 0 bases, with 15 bases spanning the gap. The CDR3 contains 16 residues.

With regard to this clonotype: One end of the junction is discordant with germline, which a read error may explain. The chain carries TRBV28 and TRBJ2-5; D not certain. The CDR3 contains 11 residues. CDR1 MDHEN and CDR2 SYDVKM come from the germline V gene. DNA of the CDR3: TGTGCCAGCAGTTCGCAAGAGACCCGGTACTTC. Translated: CASSSQETRYF. Supplemented by reference TRBV28 and TRBJ2-5, the full variable domain reads DVKVTQSSRYLVKRTGEKVFLECVQDMDHENMFWYRQDPGLGLRLIYFSYDVKMKEKGDIPEGYSVSREKKERFSLILESASTNQTSMYLCASSSQETRYFGPGTRLLVL.

This clonotype was counted only a few times. This sequence joins TRBV7-9 and TRBJ2-7; possible D gene TRBD1, 5 bases. Trimming removed 11 bases from V and 1 base from J, with 15 bases in between. The CDR3 loop spans 13 amino acids. Per germline, CDR1 SEHNR and CDR2 FQNEAQ (reference sequence). The CDR3 nucleotides read TGTGCCCTCCTCAGGGAAGGGTCCTACGAGCAGTACTTC. Its translation: CALLREGSYEQYF.

Only a few counts were recorded for this clonotype. V and J are TRBV5-1 and TRBJ2-7; 14 bases agree with TRBD2. Looked up from germline, CDR1 is SGHRS and CDR2 is YFSETQ. The junction had 11 bases not matched to a gene; V was cut back by 4 bases and J by 5 bases. This CDR3 contains 17 residues. This CDR3 is CASSSADGTSGRNEQYF. The CDR3 nucleotides read TGCGCCAGCAGCAGTGCCGATGGGACTAGCGGGAGAAACGAGCAGTACTTC.

In its sample, this clonotype was seen many times. The J gene is TRBJ2-7, the V gene TRBV6-5; D is tentatively TRBD1 or TRBD2 (5 bases each). The CDR3 spans 11 residues. Trimming left V 6 bases short and J 6 bases short, with 9 bases between. Germline V lookup: CDR1 MNHEY, CDR2 SVGAGI. The CDR3 region has the DNA TGTGCCAGCAGCGGGACCGGCGAGCAGTACTTC. Its translation: CASSGTGEQYF.

As to this clonotype: A read error is possible here, since a much larger clone lies one base away. This likely comes from a read error, as the CDR3 has no conserved phenylalanine or tryptophan at its end. The chain couples TRBV11-2 to TRBJ2-3; D assignment may be TRBD1 or TRBD2 (6 bases each). CDR3 length: 14 residues. Trimming took 7 bases from V and 0 from J, leaving 11 bases between them. Germline V gene sequence: CDR1 SGHAT, CDR2 FQNNGV. The CDR3 DNA reads TGTGCCAGCAAAACGGGGGCTAGCACAGATACGCAGTATTTG. Amino acids: CASKTGASTDTQYL.

This clonotype was picked up many times. This sequence joins TRBV28 and TRBJ2-1, with 7 positions matching TRBD2. With V trimmed by 4 bases and J by 3 bases, 9 bases remained unmatched. Germline V gene sequence: CDR1 MDHEN, CDR2 SYDVKM. This CDR3 comprises 16 residues. The CDR3 is CASSSGVGGVYNEQFF. CDR3 DNA: TGTGCCAGCAGTTCCGGAGTTGGGGGGGTCTACAATGAGCAGTTCTTC.

This clonotype was observed a handful of times. The genes are TRBV5-1 and TRBJ2-7, with 13 bases aligning to TRBD2. CDR1 is SGHRS, CDR2 YFSETQ, per germline. V was pared by 4 bases and J by 5 bases, with 3 bases of the junction left unmatched. This CDR3 contains 14 residues. The CDR3 here is CASSPTSGRDEQYF. As DNA, the CDR3 is TGCGCCAGCAGCCCTACTAGCGGGAGGGACGAGCAGTACTTC.

This clonotype was seen only a few times. J is TRBJ1-1 and V is TRBV5-6, with D maybe TRBD1 (5 bases). This CDR3 is built from 14 residues. V gave up 1 base and J gave up 7 bases, with 14 bases separating them. Germline V lookup: CDR1 SGHDT, CDR2 YYEEEE. The CDR3 DNA sequence: TGTGCCAGCAGCTTGCTGGGGCCTTCTATTGAAGCTTTCTTT. Amino acids: CASSLLGPSIEAFF.

This clonotype showed up just a few times. The chain uses TRBV4-3 and TRBJ2-3, with TRBD1 as a possible D gene (7 bases). Germline values: CDR1 LGHNA, CDR2 YSLEER. V gave up 0 bases and J gave up 8 bases, with 21 bases separating them. The CDR3 sequence is 17 residues long. The CDR3 protein is CASSQDRGGGGVVTQYF. CDR3 coding DNA: TGCGCCAGCAGCCAAGATCGGGGAGGAGGGGGCGTAGTTACGCAGTATTTT.

A few counts support this clonotype. This chain uses TRBV20-1 with TRBJ2-7; 8 bases map to TRBD2. V lost 6 bases to trimming and J lost 3 bases; unmatched junction nucleotides: 16. CDR1 is DFQATT, CDR2 SNEGSKA, per germline (reference sequence). This CDR3 has 16 amino acids. The CDR3 sequence is CSANNRAPGLGYEQYF. The CDR3 DNA follows: TGCAGTGCAAACAACAGGGCACCGGGACTAGGCTACGAGCAGTACTTC.

This clonotype was seen a few times. V usage is TRBV15 and J usage is TRBJ1-2; no clear D. This CDR3 has 15 amino acids. Per the germline V gene, CDR1 is LNHNV and CDR2 is YYDKDF (reference sequence). V gave up 0 bases and J gave up 6 bases, with 14 bases separating them. Written as DNA, the CDR3 is TGTGCCACCAGCAGAGAACCGGACGCACGGGATGGCTACACCTTC. This encodes CATSREPDARDGYTF.

This clonotype occurred a few times. The chain joins TRBV20-1 to TRBJ2-3; TRBD1 aligns across 7 bases. The germline CDR1 and CDR2 sequences are DFQATT and SNEGSKA (reference sequence). Trimming took 6 bases from V and 7 from J; bases not matched to a gene: 13. The CDR3 extends over 14 amino acids. This CDR3 reads CSARDRVRVNTQYF. CDR3 bases: TGCAGTGCACGTGACAGGGTCCGAGTGAATACGCAGTATTTT.

This clonotype occurred many times. The J gene is TRBJ2-2, the V gene TRBV12-3 or TRBV12-4; the D gene is possibly TRBD1 (6 bases). V gave up 4 bases and J gave up 2 bases, with 11 bases separating them. The CDR3 has 15 residues. CDR3 coding DNA: TGTGCCAGCAGTTCCTCAGGGGTAAACACCGGGGAGCTGTTTTTT. It translates to CASSSSGVNTGELFF.

This clonotype appeared a few times. This sequence joins TRBV4-2 and TRBJ1-1, with D possibly matching TRBD1 (5 bases). Trimming pared 4 bases from V and 1 base from J, leaving 13 bases between. The CDR3 loop spans 15 amino acids. Germline V gene data show CDR1 as LGHNA and CDR2 as YNFKEQ. The CDR3 DNA reads TGTGCCAGCAGCCCCCCTCAGAGGGGGAACACTGAAGCTTTCTTT. Translated: CASSPPQRGNTEAFF.

This clonotype came up a few times. V usage is TRBV29-1 and J usage is TRBJ2-7; D is undetermined. The germline gives CDR1 SQVTM, CDR2 ANQGSEA. The CDR3 totals 13 residues. V was shortened by 6 bases and J by 4 bases, with 16 bases between the two germline ends. CDR3 in amino acids: CSVIGRLAYEQYF. The CDR3 DNA reads TGCAGCGTCATCGGCAGACTGGCGTACGAGCAGTACTTC.

Only a few counts were recorded for this clonotype. This rearrangement joins TRBV2 to TRBJ2-1, with D unresolved. The CDR3 has 14 residues. The ends were cut back, 6 bases at V and 0 bases at J, with 9 bases in the middle. CDR1 SNHLY and CDR2 FYNNEI come from the germline V gene. The CDR3 sequence is CASRSVSSYNEQFF. DNA for the CDR3: TGTGCCAGCAGGTCCGTTAGCTCCTACAATGAGCAGTTCTTC.